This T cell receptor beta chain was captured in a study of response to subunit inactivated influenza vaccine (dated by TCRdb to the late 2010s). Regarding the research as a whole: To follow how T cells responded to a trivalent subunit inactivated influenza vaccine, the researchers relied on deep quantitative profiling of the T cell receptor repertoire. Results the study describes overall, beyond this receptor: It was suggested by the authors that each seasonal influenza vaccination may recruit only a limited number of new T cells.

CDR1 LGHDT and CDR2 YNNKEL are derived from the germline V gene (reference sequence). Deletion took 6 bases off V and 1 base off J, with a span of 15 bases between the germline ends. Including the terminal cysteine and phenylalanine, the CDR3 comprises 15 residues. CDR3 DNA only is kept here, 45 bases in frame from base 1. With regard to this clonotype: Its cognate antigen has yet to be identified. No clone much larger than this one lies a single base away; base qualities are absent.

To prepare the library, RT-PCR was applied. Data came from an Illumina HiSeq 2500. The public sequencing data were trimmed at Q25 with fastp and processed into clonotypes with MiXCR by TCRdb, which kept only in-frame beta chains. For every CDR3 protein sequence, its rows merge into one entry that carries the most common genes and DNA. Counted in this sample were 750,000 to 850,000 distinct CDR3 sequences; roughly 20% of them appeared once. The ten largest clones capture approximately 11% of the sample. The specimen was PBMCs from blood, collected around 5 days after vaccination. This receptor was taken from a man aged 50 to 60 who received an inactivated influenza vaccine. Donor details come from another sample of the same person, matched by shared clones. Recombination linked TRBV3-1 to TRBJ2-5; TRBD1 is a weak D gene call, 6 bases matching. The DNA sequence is TGTGCCAGCAGACAGACAGGCGGACCCCAAGAGACCCAGTACTTC. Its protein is CASRQTGGPQETQYF.